The clone carrying this T cell receptor (beta chain) was seen more than once but under ten times. A 5'RACE reaction primed in the constant segment made cDNA libraries of TCR alpha and TCR beta, and these carried sample barcodes and UMIs. TCRdb redid the calling of the 5' RACE reads with MiXCR, one entry per CDR3 protein. The data contain hundreds of thousands of distinct CDR3 sequences, 20% of them seen just once; the ten biggest clones take up approximately 8.1%. The CDR3 has 15 residues. V shed 4 bases, J shed 7 bases, and the junction held 15 bases outside the gene matches. Looked up from germline, CDR1 is SQVTM and CDR2 is ANQGSEA. This entry comes from a study of T-cell memory formation after mild COVID-19. Looking at the study overall: Largely, TCR clusters stayed within a single donor.

The sample taken for sequencing was PBMCs or a T cell subset sorted from them (not recorded which). The rearrangement links TRBV29-1 to TRBJ2-5, with 7 bases identical to TRBD1. The TCR comes from an adult woman who had mild COVID-19 (a few samples of this study predate the infection). Cell type and time point are not known. CDR3: CSVGWQGGSQTTQYF. The CDR3 nucleotides are TGCAGCGTTGGGTGGCAAGGGGGCAGTCAGACGACCCAGTACTTC.